Reported below is one T cell receptor beta chain. The data derive from a study of blood T cell repertoires in COVID-19. Across the whole study: Samples representing acute and convalescent COVID-19 were sourced from the United States, Italy and Spain. T cells, B-cell-depleted T cells, or PBMCs provided the cDNA or gDNA that served as material.

How the authors handled the data: Estimation of nucleated cell counts relied on the amplification of reference gene primers. Some clones are missing from TCRdb's copy, which holds only in-frame ones; the method was immunoSEQ multiplex PCR. D and trimming come from the DNA, and the V and J calls and clone size come from that table. The data contain a few hundred thousand clones, 85% to 90% of them singletons. Specimen: peripheral blood. The receptor comes from a middle-aged woman with acute or convalescent COVID-19.

The DNA of the CDR3 is TGTGCCAGCAGCCAATCTTTAGGAGAATATGAGACCCAGTACTTC. Translating gives CASSQSLGEYETQYF. The chain has TRBV3-1 (or the pseudogene TRBV3-2) and TRBJ2-5; D is uncertain. V lost 2 bases, J lost 5 bases, and 15 bases lay in between. CDR1 and CDR2 (germline): LGHDT, YNNKEL (reference sequence). This CDR3 contains 15 residues.